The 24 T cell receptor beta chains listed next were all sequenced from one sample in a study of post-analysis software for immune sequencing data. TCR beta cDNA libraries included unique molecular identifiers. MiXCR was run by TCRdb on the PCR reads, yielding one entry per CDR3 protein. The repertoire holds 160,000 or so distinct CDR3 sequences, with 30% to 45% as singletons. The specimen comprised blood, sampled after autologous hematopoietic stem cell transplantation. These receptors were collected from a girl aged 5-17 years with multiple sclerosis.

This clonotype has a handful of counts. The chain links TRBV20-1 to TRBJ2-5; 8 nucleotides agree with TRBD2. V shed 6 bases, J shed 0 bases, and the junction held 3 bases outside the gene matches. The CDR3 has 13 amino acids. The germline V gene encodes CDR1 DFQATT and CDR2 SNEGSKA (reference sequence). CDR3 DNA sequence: TGCAGTGCCTCGGGGGGGAACCAAGAGACCCAGTACTTC. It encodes CSASGGNQETQYF.

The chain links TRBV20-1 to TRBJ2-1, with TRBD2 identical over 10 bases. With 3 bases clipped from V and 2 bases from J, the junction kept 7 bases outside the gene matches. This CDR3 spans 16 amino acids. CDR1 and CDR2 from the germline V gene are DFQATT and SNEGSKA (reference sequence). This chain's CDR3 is CSARRRAGGPYNEQFF. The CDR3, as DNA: TGCAGTGCTAGGAGAAGAGCGGGAGGGCCCTACAATGAGCAGTTCTTC.

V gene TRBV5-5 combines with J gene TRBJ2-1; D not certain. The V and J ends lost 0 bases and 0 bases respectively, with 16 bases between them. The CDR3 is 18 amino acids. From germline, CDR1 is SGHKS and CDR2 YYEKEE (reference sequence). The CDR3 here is CASSLGEGYFYSYNEQFF. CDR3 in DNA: TGTGCCAGCAGCTTGGGGGAAGGCTATTTTTACTCCTACAATGAGCAGTTCTTC.

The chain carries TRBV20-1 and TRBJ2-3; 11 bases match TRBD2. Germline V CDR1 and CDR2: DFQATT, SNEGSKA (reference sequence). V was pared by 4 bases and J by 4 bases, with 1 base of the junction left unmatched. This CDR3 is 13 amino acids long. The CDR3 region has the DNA TGCAGTGCTAAACTAGCGGGAGCAGATACGCAGTATTTT. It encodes CSAKLAGADTQYF.

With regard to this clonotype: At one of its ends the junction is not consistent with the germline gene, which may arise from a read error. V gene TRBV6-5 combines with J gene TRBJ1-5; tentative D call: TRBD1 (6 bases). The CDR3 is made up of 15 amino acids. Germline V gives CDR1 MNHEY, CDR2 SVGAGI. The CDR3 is CASSLRGQINQPQHF. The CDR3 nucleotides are TGTGCCAGCAGTCTACGAGGACAGATAAATCAGCCGCAGCATTTT.

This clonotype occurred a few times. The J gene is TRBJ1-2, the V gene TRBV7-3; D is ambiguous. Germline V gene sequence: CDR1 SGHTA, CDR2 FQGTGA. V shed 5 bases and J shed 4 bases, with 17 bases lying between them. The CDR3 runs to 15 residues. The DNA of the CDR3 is TGTGCCAGCAGCCCACAACAATTCCGGGGCTATGGCTACACCTTC. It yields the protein CASSPQQFRGYGYTF.

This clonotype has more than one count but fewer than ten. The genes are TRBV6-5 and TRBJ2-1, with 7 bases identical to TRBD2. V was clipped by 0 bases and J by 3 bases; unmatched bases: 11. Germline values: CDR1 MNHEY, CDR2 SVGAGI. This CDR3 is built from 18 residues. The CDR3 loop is CASSYSERLAANYNEQFF. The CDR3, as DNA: TGTGCCAGCAGTTACTCCGAGCGGCTAGCGGCCAACTACAATGAGCAGTTCTTC.

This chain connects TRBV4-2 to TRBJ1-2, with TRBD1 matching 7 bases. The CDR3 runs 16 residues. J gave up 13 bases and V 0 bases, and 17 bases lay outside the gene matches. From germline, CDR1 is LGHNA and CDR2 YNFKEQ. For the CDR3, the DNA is TGTGCCAGCAGCCAAGATAGGGCCGGGACAGCCATCTCTACCACCTTC. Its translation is CASSQDRAGTAISTTF.

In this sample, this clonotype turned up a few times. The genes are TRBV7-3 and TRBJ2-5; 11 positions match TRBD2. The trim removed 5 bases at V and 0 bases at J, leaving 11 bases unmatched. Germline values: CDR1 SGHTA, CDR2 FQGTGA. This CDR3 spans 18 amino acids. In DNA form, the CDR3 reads TGTGCCAGCAGCCCCGGACTAGCGGGTAGCCTTTACCAAGAGACCCAGTACTTC. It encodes CASSPGLAGSLYQETQYF.

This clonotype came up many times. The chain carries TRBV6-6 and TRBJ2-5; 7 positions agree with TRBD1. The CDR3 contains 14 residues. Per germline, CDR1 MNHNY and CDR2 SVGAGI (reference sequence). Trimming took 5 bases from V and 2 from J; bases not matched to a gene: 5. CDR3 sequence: CASSPWDSQETQYF. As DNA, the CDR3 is TGTGCCAGCAGTCCGTGGGACAGTCAAGAGACCCAGTACTTC.

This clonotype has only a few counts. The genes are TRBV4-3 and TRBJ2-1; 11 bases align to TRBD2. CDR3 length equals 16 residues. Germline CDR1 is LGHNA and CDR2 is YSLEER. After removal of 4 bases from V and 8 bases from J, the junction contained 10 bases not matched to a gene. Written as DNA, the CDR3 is TGCGCCAGCAGCCGGTTACTAGCGGGAGCGACCGATGAGCAGTTCTTC. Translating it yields CASSRLLAGATDEQFF.

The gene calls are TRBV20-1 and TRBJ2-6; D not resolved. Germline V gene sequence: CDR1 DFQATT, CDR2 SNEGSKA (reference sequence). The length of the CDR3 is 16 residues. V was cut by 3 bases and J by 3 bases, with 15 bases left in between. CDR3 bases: TGCAGTGCTAGGGCCCCTTGGGCGGATGGGGCCAACGTCCTGACTTTC. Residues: CSARAPWADGANVLTF.

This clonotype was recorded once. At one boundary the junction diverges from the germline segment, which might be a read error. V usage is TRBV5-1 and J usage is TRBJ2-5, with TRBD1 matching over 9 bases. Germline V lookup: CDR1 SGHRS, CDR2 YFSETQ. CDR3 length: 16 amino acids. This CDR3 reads CTSSLIGTGPLETQYF. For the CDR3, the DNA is TGCACCAGCAGCTTGATCGGGACAGGGCCATTAGAGACCCAGTACTTC.

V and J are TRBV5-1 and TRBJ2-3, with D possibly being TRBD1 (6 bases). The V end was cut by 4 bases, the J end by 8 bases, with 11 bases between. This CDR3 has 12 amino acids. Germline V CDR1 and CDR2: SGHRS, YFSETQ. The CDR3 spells CASSLDSATQYF. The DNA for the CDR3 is TGCGCCAGCAGCCTGGACAGTGCTACGCAGTATTTT.

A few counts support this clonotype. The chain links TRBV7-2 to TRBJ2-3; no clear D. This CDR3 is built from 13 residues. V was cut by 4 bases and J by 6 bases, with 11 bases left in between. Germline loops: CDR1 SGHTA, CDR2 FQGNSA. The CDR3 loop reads CASSSTSPDTQYF. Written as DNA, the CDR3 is TGTGCCAGCAGCTCAACATCTCCTGATACGCAGTATTTT.

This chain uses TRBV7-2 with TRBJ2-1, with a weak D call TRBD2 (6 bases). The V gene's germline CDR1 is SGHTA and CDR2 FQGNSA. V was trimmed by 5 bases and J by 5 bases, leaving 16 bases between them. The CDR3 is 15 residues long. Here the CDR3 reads CASSPMVIADNEQFF. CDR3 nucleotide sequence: TGTGCCAGCAGCCCCATGGTGATAGCGGACAATGAGCAGTTCTTC.

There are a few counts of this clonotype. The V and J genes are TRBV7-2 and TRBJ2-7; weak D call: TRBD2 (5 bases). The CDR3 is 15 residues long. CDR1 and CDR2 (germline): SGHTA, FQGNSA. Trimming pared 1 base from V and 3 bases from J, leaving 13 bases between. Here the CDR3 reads CASSLVSSSGYEQYF. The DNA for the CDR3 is TGTGCCAGCAGCTTAGTTTCTAGCTCAGGCTACGAGCAGTACTTC.

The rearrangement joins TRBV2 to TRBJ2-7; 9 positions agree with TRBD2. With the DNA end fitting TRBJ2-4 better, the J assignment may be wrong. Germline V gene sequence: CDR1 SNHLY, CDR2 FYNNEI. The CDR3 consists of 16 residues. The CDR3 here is CASSDFSRTSANIQYF. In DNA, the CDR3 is TGTGCCAGCAGTGATTTTTCGAGGACTAGCGCGAACATTCAGTACTTC.

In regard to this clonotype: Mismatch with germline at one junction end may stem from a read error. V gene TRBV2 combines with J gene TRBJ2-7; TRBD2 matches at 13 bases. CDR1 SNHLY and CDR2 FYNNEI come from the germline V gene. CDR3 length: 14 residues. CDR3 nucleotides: TGTGCCAGCAGGAGGACTAGCGGGAGCTACGAGCTGTACTTC. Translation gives CASRRTSGSYELYF.

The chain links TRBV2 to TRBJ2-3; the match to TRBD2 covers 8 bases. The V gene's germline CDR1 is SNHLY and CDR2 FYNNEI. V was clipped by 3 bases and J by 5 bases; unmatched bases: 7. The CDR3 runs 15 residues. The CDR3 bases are TGTGCCAGCAGTGAGCAGCGGGAGTGGGGAGATACGCAGTATTTT. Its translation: CASSEQREWGDTQYF.

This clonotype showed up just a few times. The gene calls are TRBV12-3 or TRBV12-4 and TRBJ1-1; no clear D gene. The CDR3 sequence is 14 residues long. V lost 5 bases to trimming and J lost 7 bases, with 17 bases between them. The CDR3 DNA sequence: TGTGCCAGCAGTGAAGGCGGCGGGATCGATGAAGCTTTCTTT. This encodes CASSEGGGIDEAFF.

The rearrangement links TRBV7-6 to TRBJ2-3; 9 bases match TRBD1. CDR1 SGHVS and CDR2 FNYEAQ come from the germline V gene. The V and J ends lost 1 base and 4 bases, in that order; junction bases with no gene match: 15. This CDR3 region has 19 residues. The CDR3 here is CASSLGEFRDRVVPDTQYF. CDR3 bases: TGTGCCAGCAGCTTAGGAGAATTCCGGGACAGGGTAGTCCCAGATACGCAGTATTTT.

CDR3 DNA: TGTGCCACCAGTGATTTAAGGAGAGGGACAGGGACCGCCGCGAACACCGGGGAGCTGTTTTTT. Amino acids: CATSDLRRGTGTAANTGELFF. V gene TRBV24-1 combines with J gene TRBJ2-2, with 9 bases matching TRBD1. This CDR3 is built from 21 residues. The V segment lost 1 base and the J segment 0 bases; nucleotides outside the gene matches: 14. Germline V gives CDR1 KGHDR, CDR2 SFDVKD.

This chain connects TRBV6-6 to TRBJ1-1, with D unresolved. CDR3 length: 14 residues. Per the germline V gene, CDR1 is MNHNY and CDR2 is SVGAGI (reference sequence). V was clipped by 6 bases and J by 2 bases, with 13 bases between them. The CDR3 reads CASRRIGKNTEAFF. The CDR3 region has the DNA TGTGCCAGCAGAAGGATAGGGAAAAACACTGAAGCTTTCTTT.